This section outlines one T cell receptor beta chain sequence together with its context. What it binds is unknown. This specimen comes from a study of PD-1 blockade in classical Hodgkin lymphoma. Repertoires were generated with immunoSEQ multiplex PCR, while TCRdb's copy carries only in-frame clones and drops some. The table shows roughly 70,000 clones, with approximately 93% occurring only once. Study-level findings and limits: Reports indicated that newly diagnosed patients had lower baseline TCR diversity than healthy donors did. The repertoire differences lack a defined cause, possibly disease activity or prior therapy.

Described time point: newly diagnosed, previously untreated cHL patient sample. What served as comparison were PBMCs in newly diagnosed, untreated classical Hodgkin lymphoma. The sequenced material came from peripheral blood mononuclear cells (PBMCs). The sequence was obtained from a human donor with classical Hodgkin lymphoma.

CDR3 in amino acids: CASSPGTLITYEQYF. In DNA, the CDR3 is TGTGCCAGTAGTCCCGGGACCCTCATAACCTACGAGCAGTACTTC. The chain has TRBV19 and TRBJ2-7; TRBD1 or TRBD2 may be the D gene (5 bases each). The CDR3 extends over 15 amino acids. Germline values: CDR1 LNHDA, CDR2 SQIVND (reference sequence). Trimming took off 5 bases at V and 2 bases at J, with 16 bases between the two ends.